A selection of T cell receptor beta chains follows, all from one sample in a study of shared clonotypes between healthy human individuals. Some clones are missing from TCRdb's copy, which holds only in-frame ones; the method was immunoSEQ multiplex PCR. The table lists millions of clones, about 95% of them singletons. Source material: naive CD8+ T cells sorted from blood. These receptors were obtained from a man aged 18 to 29 in good health. The CDR3 runs from the conserved cysteine through the conserved F or W. D genes are given only for firm matches. Some rows mark clone size as missing; the rest say once, few, many or name a class of expanded clone.

v_call: TRBV4-3; d_call: TRBD1; j_call: TRBJ1-1; clone_size: once; cdr3_nt: TGCGCCAGCAGCCAAGACCATGCAGGGGGCGAGAACACTGAAGCTTTCTTT; cdr3_aa: CASSQDHAGGENTEAFF
v_call: TRBV5-8; d_call: TRBD2; j_call: TRBJ2-2; clone_size: NA; cdr3_nt: TGTGCCAGCAGCGGAATCGGCGGGCTAGCGGGTTTCACCGGGGAGCTGTTTTTT; cdr3_aa: CASSGIGGLAGFTGELFF
v_call: TRBV27; d_call: NA; j_call: TRBJ1-2; clone_size: NA; cdr3_nt: TGTGCCAGCAAACCCTCCACAGGGACTAACTATGGCTACACCTTC; cdr3_aa: CASKPSTGTNYGYTF
v_call: TRBV5-4; d_call: NA; j_call: TRBJ1-1; clone_size: NA; cdr3_nt: TGTGCCAGCAGCTTGGAAGAAGAGGAGAACACTGAAGCTTTCTTT; cdr3_aa: CASSLEEEENTEAFF
v_call: TRBV28; d_call: NA; j_call: TRBJ2-5; clone_size: NA; cdr3_nt: TGTGCCAGTGGGGACGGCGAAGAGACCCAGTACTTC; cdr3_aa: CASGDGEETQYF
v_call: TRBV27; d_call: TRBD2; j_call: TRBJ2-1; clone_size: NA; cdr3_nt: TGTGCCAGCAGTTTCACCCAACCTAGCGGGGGGGCTTATGAGCAGTTCTTC; cdr3_aa: CASSFTQPSGGAYEQFF
v_call: TRBV29-1; d_call: NA; j_call: TRBJ2-1; clone_size: NA; cdr3_nt: TGCAGCGTTGTAGAGGGGCTCAACAATGAGCAGTTCTTC; cdr3_aa: CSVVEGLNNEQFF
v_call: TRBV7-6; d_call: TRBD1; j_call: TRBJ1-5; clone_size: NA; cdr3_nt: TGTGCCAGCAGCGACTCAGGGGGCGGTCAGCCCCAGCATTTT; cdr3_aa: CASSDSGGGQPQHF
v_call: TRBV6-5; d_call: NA; j_call: TRBJ2-7; clone_size: NA; cdr3_nt: TGTGCCAGCAGTCCCGGTTTTGAGACAGGCTACGAGCAGTACTTC; cdr3_aa: CASSPGFETGYEQYF
v_call: TRBV2; d_call: TRBD2; j_call: TRBJ2-7; clone_size: NA; cdr3_nt: TGTGCCAGCAGTCCGGGACTAGCGGGAGAAGGTCCCTACGAGCAGTACTTC; cdr3_aa: CASSPGLAGEGPYEQYF
v_call: TRBV6-1; d_call: NA; j_call: TRBJ1-1; clone_size: NA; cdr3_nt: TGTGCCAGCAGTGGCGTCTGGGGGTGGTCGGACACTGAAGCTTTCTTT; cdr3_aa: CASSGVWGWSDTEAFF
v_call: TRBV27; d_call: NA; j_call: TRBJ2-7; clone_size: NA; cdr3_nt: TGTGCCAGCAGTATCCTGGGACGGGGATTCGACGAGCAGTACTTC; cdr3_aa: CASSILGRGFDEQYF
v_call: TRBV12-2; d_call: NA; j_call: TRBJ1-4; clone_size: once; cdr3_nt: TGTGCAAGTCGCTGTACCGGGACAGGCTGGCAAGGAAAACTGTTTTTT; cdr3_aa: CASRCTGTGWQGKLFF
v_call: TRBV7-9; d_call: NA; j_call: TRBJ1-1; clone_size: NA; cdr3_nt: TGTGCCAGCAGCTTAGTGGCTGGCGCTGAAGCTTTCTTT; cdr3_aa: CASSLVAGAEAFF
v_call: TRBV5-6; d_call: NA; j_call: TRBJ1-1; clone_size: NA; cdr3_nt: TGTGCCAGCAGCCCCCTCCCGCAGGTTATTCAGAACACTGAAGCTTTCTTT; cdr3_aa: CASSPLPQVIQNTEAFF
v_call: TRBV5-5; d_call: TRBD1; j_call: TRBJ2-7; clone_size: NA; cdr3_nt: TGTGCCAGCGTAGGACAGGGGGAACTCGAGCAGTACTTC; cdr3_aa: CASVGQGELEQYF
v_call: TRBV27; d_call: NA; j_call: TRBJ2-2; clone_size: NA; cdr3_nt: TGTGCCAGCAGTTTTGGGGTGAACACCGGGGAGCTGTTTTTT; cdr3_aa: CASSFGVNTGELFF
v_call: TRBV7-2; d_call: NA; j_call: TRBJ2-5; clone_size: NA; cdr3_nt: TGTGCCAGCAGCCCGGGAGTGGCGCCCCAAGAGACCCAGTACTTC; cdr3_aa: CASSPGVAPQETQYF
v_call: TRBV6-6; d_call: NA; j_call: TRBJ2-7; clone_size: NA; cdr3_nt: TGTGCCAGCAGTTACGATATAGTGGAGCAGTACTTC; cdr3_aa: CASSYDIVEQYF
v_call: TRBV27; d_call: NA; j_call: TRBJ1-1; clone_size: NA; cdr3_nt: TGTGCCAGCAGGGACTTGACAGGACGCAGTGAAGCTTTCTTT; cdr3_aa: CASRDLTGRSEAFF
v_call: TRBV19; d_call: NA; j_call: TRBJ2-7; clone_size: NA; cdr3_nt: TGTGCCAGTAGTATCACACAGGCCAACGAGCAGTACTTC; cdr3_aa: CASSITQANEQYF
v_call: TRBV2; d_call: TRBD2; j_call: TRBJ2-5; clone_size: NA; cdr3_nt: TGTGCCAGCAGTGCCCAAAGCGGGGACGATCTCGAGACCCAGTACTTC; cdr3_aa: CASSAQSGDDLETQYF
v_call: TRBV4-2; d_call: NA; j_call: TRBJ1-1; clone_size: NA; cdr3_nt: TGTGCCAGCAGCCAAGGCGGGGGAGGGACTGAAGCTTTCTTT; cdr3_aa: CASSQGGGGTEAFF
v_call: TRBV4-3; d_call: NA; j_call: TRBJ2-7; clone_size: NA; cdr3_nt: TGCGCCAGCAGCCAAGATCCCGCAGGATACTCCTACGAGCAGTACTTC; cdr3_aa: CASSQDPAGYSYEQYF
v_call: TRBV10-3; d_call: TRBD1; j_call: TRBJ2-7; clone_size: NA; cdr3_nt: TGTGCCATCAGTGAGTTAGGACAGGGGGCAAACGAGCAGTACTTC; cdr3_aa: CAISELGQGANEQYF
v_call: TRBV5-1; d_call: NA; j_call: TRBJ1-1; clone_size: NA; cdr3_nt: TGCGCCAGCAGCTTGGACCCACCCAGCACTGAAGCTTTCTTT; cdr3_aa: CASSLDPPSTEAFF
v_call: TRBV27; d_call: TRBD2; j_call: TRBJ2-7; clone_size: NA; cdr3_nt: TGTGCCAGCAGTTTATCAGAGCGGGGCTACGAGCAGTACTTC; cdr3_aa: CASSLSERGYEQYF
v_call: TRBV5-4; d_call: NA; j_call: TRBJ2-7; clone_size: NA; cdr3_nt: TGTGCCAGCAGCTTTGAACAGGGAACCTACGAGCAGTACTTC; cdr3_aa: CASSFEQGTYEQYF
v_call: TRBV11-2; d_call: NA; j_call: TRBJ1-1; clone_size: NA; cdr3_nt: TGTGCCAGCAGCTTAGATCAGCCTAGGGCTTTCTTT; cdr3_aa: CASSLDQPRAFF